This paragraph covers one T cell receptor (beta chain) sequence. Its cognate antigen is unknown. The data are from a study of cytomegalovirus exposure and HLA in healthy donors. Study-wide findings and caveats: Productive rates of about 87% or about 30% were seen for most TCR beta V segments in an earlier analysis. Per a later analysis, under 20,000 TCR beta sequences showed association with HLA alleles at 0.05 false discovery rate. Later analysis identified a missense DCLRE1C variant that was linked to TCR beta V- and J-gene trimming.

Vbeta (60) and Jbeta (13) primers were used in the PCR. Sequencing used immunoSEQ multiplex PCR; TCRdb keeps in-frame clones, though not all of them. The data hold about 140,000 clones, with around 80% observed a single time. Sequencing input: PBMCs. This TCR was sampled from a female donor in good health and CMV-seronegative.

Written as DNA, the CDR3 is TGCAGCGTTGCCGGTAGTGCGGGGGTAACTAATGAAAAACTGTTTTTT. Protein: CSVAGSAGVTNEKLFF. The chain employs TRBV29-1 and TRBJ1-4, with D perhaps matching TRBD1 (5 bases). The CDR3 has 16 residues. Germline CDR1 and CDR2: SQVTM and ANQGSEA. V dropped 4 bases and J dropped 1 base, with 16 bases sitting between them. Filled out from reference TRBV29-1 and TRBJ1-4, the complete variable domain reads SAVISQKPSRDICQRGTSLTIQCQVDSQVTMMFWYRQQPGQSLTLIATANQGSEATYESGFVIDKFPISRPNLTFSTLTVSNMSPEDSSIYLCSVAGSAGVTNEKLFFGSGTQLSVL.